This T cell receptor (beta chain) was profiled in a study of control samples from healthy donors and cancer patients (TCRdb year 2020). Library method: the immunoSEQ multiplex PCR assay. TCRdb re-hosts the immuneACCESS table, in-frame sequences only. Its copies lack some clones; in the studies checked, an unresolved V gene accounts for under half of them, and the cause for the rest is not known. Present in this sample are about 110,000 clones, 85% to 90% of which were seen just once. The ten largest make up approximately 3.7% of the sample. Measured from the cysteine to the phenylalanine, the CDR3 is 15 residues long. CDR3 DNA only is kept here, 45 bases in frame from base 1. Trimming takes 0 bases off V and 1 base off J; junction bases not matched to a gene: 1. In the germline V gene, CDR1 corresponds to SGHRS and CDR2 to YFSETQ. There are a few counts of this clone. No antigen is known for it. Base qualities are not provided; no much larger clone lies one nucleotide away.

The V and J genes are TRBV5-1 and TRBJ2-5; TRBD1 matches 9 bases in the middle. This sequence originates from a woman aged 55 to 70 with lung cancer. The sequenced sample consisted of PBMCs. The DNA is TGCGCCAGCAGCTTGGAGACAGGGGGCCAAGAGACCCAGTACTTC. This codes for CASSLETGGQETQYF.